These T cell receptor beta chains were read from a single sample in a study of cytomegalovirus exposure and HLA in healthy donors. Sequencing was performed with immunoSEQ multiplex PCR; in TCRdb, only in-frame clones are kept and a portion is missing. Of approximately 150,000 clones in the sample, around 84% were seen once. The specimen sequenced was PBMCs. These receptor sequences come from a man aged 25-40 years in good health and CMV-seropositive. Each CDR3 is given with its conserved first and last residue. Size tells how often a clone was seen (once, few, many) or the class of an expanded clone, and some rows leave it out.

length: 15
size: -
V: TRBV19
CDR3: CASSTTWDRGYGYTF

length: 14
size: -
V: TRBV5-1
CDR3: CASRGQGSSYEQYF

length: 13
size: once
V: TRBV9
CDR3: CASSRQVWTEAFF

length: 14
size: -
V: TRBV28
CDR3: CASNGQGSVQPQHF

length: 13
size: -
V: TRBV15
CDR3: CATSSDTWTEAFF

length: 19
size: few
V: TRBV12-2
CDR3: CASRLVGFHSPTSNQPQHF

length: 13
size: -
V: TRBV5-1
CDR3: CASSLGELYEQYF

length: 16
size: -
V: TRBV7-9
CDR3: CASSFAGAVSTDTQYF

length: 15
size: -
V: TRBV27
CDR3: CASSLSGSAYNEQFF

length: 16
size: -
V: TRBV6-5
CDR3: CASSYYRAENNQPQHF

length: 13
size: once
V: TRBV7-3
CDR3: CASSPASGYEQFF

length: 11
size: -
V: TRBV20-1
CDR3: CSGAVPNEQFF

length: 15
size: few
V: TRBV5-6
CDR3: CASSLWVRGPDGYTF

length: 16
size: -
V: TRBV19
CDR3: CASSMERENLSGELFF